Listed here are 6 T cell receptor beta chains from one sample, sequenced in a study of blood T cell repertoires in COVID-19. The method was immunoSEQ multiplex PCR; TCRdb's version includes in-frame clones alone and lacks a portion of them. The table has about 130,000 clones, around four fifths seen once; the top ten hold 10% to 15%. Sequenced material: peripheral blood. Receptors were obtained from a man aged 60 to 75 with acute or convalescent COVID-19.

CDR3 residues: CASRTSNTEAFF. Here the CDR3 DNA reads TGTGCCAGCAGGACTTCGAACACTGAAGCTTTCTTT. This chain links TRBV6-5 with TRBJ1-1, with no clear D. Germline assignment: CDR1 MNHEY and CDR2 SVGAGI. CDR3 length equals 12 residues. Trimming took 6 bases from V and 1 from J, leaving 6 bases between them.

A single count supports this clone. V and J are TRBV12-5 and TRBJ2-1; TRBD2 aligns across 14 bases. The germline gives CDR1 LGHNT, CDR2 FRNRAP. The CDR3 is made up of 19 amino acids. The V gene end was trimmed by 1 base and the J gene end by 3 bases; junction bases not matched to a gene: 8. The CDR3 nucleotides are TGTGCTAGTGGTTTGGGGGGACTAGCGGGAGAAGAGTACTACAATGAGCAGTTCTTC. Encoded protein: CASGLGGLAGEEYYNEQFF.

The genes are TRBV5-1 and TRBJ2-1; 13 bases map to TRBD2. Germline CDR1 and CDR2: SGHRS and YFSETQ. The length of the CDR3 is 18 residues. V gave up 2 bases and J gave up 7 bases; unmatched junction bases: 12. CDR3: CASSLFIGLAGEANEQFF. DNA of the CDR3: TGCGCCAGCAGCTTATTTATAGGACTAGCGGGAGAAGCGAATGAGCAGTTCTTC.

The rearrangement joins TRBV6-5 to TRBJ1-1; possibly TRBD1 for D (5 bases). Trimming took 6 bases from V and 4 from J, leaving 18 bases between them. Germline V gene lookup returns CDR1 MNHEY and CDR2 SVGAGI. The CDR3 loop spans 15 amino acids. This chain's CDR3 is CASSPGERGVTEAFF. CDR3 in DNA: TGTGCCAGCAGCCCCGGAGAGCGGGGGGTCACTGAAGCTTTCTTT.

V and J are TRBV7-2 and TRBJ2-7; D is possibly TRBD2 (6 bases). V shed 1 base and J shed 5 bases, with 15 bases lying between them. CDR1 is SGHTA and CDR2 is FQGNSA in the germline V gene. The CDR3 is made up of 15 amino acids. In nucleotides, the CDR3 is TGTGCCAGCAGCTTAGTCGGGAGACGTGAGCACGAGCAGTACTTC. Protein: CASSLVGRREHEQYF.

The J gene is TRBJ2-3, the V gene TRBV11-3; TRBD2 matches 8 bases. CDR1 and CDR2 from the germline V gene are SGHNT and YENEEA. This CDR3 region has 15 residues. After removal of 2 bases from V and 3 bases from J, the junction contained 4 bases not matched to a gene. CDR3 residues: CASSLSGSSTDTQYF. The CDR3 nucleotides are TGTGCCAGCAGCTTAAGCGGGAGTAGTACAGATACGCAGTATTTT.